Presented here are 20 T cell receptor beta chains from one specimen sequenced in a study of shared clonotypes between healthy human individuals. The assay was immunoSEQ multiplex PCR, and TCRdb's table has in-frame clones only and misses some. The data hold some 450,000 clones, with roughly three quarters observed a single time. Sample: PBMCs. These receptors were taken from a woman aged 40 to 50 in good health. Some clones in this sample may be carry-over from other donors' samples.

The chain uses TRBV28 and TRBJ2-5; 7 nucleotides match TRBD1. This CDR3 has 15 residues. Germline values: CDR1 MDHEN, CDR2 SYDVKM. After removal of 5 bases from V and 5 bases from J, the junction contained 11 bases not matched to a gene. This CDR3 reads CASSPLRDSKETQYF. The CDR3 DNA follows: TGTGCCAGCAGTCCCCTTCGGGACAGTAAGGAGACCCAGTACTTC.

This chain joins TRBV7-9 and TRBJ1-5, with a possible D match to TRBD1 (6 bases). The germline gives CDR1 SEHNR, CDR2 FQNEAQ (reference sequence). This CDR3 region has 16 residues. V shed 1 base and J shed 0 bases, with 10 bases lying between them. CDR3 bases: TGTGCCAGCAGCTTAGGCCAGGGGAGTAGCAATCAGCCCCAGCATTTT. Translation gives CASSLGQGSSNQPQHF. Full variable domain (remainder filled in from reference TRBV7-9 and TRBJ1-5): DTGVSQNPRHKITKRGQNVTFRCDPISEHNRLYWYRQTLGQGPEFLTYFQNEAQLEKSRLLSDRFSAERPKGSFSTLEIQRTEQGDSAMYLCASSLGQGSSNQPQHFGDGTRLSIL.

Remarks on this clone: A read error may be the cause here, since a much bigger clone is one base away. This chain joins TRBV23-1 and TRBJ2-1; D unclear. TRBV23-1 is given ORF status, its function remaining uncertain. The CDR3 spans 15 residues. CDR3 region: CASSQLSALYNERFF. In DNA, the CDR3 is TGCGCCAGCAGTCAATTATCAGCGCTCTACAATGAGCGGTTCTTC.

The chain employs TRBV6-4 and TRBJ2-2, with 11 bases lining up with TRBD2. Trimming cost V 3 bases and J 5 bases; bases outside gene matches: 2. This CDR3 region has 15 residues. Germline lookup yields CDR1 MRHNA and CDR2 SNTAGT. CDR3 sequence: CASSELAGETGELFF. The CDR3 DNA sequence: TGTGCCAGCAGTGAACTAGCGGGAGAAACCGGGGAGCTGTTTTTT.

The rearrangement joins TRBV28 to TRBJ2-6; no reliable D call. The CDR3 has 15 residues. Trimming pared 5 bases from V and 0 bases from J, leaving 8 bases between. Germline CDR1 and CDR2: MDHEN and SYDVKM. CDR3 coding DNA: TGTGCCAGCAGTCACCCCACCTCTGGGGCCAACGTCCTGACTTTC. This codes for CASSHPTSGANVLTF.

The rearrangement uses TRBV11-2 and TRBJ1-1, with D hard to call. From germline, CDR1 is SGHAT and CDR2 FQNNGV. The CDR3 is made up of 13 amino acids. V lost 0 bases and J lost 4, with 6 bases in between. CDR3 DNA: TGTGCCAGCAGCTTAGATCTTGGCACTGAAGCTTTCTTT. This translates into CASSLDLGTEAFF. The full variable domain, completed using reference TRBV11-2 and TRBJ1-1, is EAGVAQSPRYKIIEKRQSVAFWCNPISGHATLYWYQQILGQGPKLLIQFQNNGVVDDSQLPKDRFSAERLKGVDSTLKIQPAKLEDSAVYLCASSLDLGTEAFFGQGTRLTVV.

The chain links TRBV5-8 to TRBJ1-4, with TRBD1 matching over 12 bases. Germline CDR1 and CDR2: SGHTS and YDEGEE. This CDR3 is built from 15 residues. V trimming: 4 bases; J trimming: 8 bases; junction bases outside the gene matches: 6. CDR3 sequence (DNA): TGTGCCAGCAGCACGGGACAGGGGGCTCGGGAAAAACTGTTTTTT. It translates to CASSTGQGAREKLFF.

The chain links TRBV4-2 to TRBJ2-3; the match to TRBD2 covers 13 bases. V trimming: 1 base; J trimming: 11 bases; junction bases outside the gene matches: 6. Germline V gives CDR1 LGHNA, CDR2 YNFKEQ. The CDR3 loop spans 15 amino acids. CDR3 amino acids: CASSQARLAGGLQYF. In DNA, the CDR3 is TGTGCCAGCAGCCAAGCTAGACTAGCGGGAGGACTGCAGTATTTT.

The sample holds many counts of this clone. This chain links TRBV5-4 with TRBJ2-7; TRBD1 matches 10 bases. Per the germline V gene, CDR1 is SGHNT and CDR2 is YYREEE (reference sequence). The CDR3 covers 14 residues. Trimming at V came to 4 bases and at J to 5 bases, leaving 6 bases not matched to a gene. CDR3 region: CASSRGQGKNEQYF. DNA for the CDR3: TGTGCCAGCAGCCGGGGACAGGGGAAAAACGAGCAGTACTTC.

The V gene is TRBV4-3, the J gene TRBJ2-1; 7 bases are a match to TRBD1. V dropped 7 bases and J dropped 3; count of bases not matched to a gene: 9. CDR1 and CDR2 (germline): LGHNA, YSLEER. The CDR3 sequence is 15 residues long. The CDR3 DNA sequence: TGCGCCAGCAACCTCCGGACAGGTGGCTACAATGAGCAGTTCTTC. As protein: CASNLRTGGYNEQFF.

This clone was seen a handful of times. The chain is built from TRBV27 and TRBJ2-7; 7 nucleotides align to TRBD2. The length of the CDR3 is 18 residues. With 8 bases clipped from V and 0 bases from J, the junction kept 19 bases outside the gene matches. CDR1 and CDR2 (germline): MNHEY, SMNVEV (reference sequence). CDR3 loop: CASWEVGLAETYSYEQYF. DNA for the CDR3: TGTGCCAGCTGGGAAGTCGGGCTAGCGGAGACCTACTCCTACGAGCAGTACTTC.

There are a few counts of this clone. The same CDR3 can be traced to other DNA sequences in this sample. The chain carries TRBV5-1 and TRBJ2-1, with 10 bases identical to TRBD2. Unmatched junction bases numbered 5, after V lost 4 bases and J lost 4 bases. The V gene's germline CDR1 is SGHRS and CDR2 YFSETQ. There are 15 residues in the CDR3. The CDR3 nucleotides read TGCGCCAGCAGCCCGGGACTAGCGACTTACAATGAGCAGTTCTTC. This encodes CASSPGLATYNEQFF.

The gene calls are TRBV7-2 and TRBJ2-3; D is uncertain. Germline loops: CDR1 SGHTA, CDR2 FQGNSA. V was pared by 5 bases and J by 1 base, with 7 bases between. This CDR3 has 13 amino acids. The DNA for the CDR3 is TGTGCCAGCAGCCCACGAGGCACAGATACGCAGTATTTT. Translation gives CASSPRGTDTQYF.

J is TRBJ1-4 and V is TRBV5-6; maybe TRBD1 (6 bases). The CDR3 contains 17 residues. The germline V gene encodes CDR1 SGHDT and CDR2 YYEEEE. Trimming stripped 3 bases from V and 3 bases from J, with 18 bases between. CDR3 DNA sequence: TGTGCCAGCAGCTCGTGGGCCCGGAGGGGGTCTAATGAAAAACTGTTTTTT. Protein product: CASSSWARRGSNEKLFF.

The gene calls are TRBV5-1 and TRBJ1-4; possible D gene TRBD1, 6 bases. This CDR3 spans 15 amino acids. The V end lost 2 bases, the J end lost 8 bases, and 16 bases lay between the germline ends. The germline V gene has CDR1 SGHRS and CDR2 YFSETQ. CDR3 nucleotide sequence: TGCGCCAGCAGCTTTTATGGGGGACATTCCGAAAAACTGTTTTTT. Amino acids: CASSFYGGHSEKLFF.

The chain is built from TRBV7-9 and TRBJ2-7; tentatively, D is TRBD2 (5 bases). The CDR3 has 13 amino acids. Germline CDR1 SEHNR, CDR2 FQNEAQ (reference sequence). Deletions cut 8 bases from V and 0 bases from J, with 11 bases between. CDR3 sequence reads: CASARASSYEQYF. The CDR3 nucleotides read TGTGCCAGCGCGCGGGCAAGCTCCTACGAGCAGTACTTC.

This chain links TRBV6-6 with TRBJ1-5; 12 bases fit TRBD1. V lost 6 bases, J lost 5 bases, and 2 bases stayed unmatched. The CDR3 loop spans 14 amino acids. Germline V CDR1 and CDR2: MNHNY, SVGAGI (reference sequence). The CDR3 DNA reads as TGTGCCAGCAGGAGGGACAGGGGGCATCAGCCCCAGCATTTT. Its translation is CASRRDRGHQPQHF.

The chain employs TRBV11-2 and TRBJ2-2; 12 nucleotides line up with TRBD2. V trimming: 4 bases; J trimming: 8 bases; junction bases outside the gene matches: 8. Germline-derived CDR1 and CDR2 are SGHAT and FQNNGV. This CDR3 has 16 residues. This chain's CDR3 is CASSSLAGGPGGELFF. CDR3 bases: TGTGCCAGCAGCTCCCTAGCGGGAGGGCCCGGTGGGGAGCTGTTTTTT.

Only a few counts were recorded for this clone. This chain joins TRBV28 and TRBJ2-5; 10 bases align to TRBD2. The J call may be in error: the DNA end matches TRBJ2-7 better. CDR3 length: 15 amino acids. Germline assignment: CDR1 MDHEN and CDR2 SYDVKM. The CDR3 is CASSSGRLAGDEQYF. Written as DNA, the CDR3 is TGTGCCAGCAGTTCCGGAAGGCTAGCGGGAGACGAGCAGTACTTC.

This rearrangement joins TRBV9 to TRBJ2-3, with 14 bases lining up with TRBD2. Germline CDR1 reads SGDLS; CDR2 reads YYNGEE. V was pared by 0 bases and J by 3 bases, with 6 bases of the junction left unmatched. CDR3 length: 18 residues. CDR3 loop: CASSVATGTSGRTDTQYF. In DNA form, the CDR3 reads TGTGCCAGCAGCGTAGCTACCGGGACTAGCGGGAGAACAGATACGCAGTATTTT.